The 5 T cell receptor beta chains reported below all come from one sample, sequenced in a study of shared clonotypes between healthy human individuals. Data came from immunoSEQ multiplex PCR; TCRdb stores just in-frame clones and leaves some out. The profile shows 230,000 or so clones, 65% of them singletons. What was sequenced was memory CD4+ T cells sorted from blood. Subset here: CD45RA-negative fraction. The origin of the receptors is a man younger than 45 in good health.

V is TRBV15 and J is TRBJ2-3, with D tentatively TRBD2 (5 bases). V was cut by 3 bases and J by 2 bases, with 12 bases left in between. The CDR3 runs 15 residues. Per germline, CDR1 LNHNV and CDR2 YYDKDF (reference sequence). The CDR3 loop reads CATSSPQRNTDTQYF. In nucleotides, the CDR3 is TGTGCCACCAGCAGCCCCCAGCGGAACACAGATACGCAGTATTTT.

This clone was seen more than once but under ten times. The V and J genes are TRBV7-3 and TRBJ2-3, with a weak D call TRBD1 (5 bases). Germline V gene lookup returns CDR1 SGHTA and CDR2 FQGTGA. Trimming removed 6 bases at V and 4 bases at J, with 11 bases between. The CDR3 is 13 residues long. The CDR3 sequence is CASSTQGADTQYF. The CDR3 nucleotides read TGTGCCAGCAGTACTCAGGGCGCAGATACGCAGTATTTT.

This rearrangement joins TRBV28 to TRBJ1-4, with D unclear. Trimming took off 10 bases at V and 5 bases at J, with 20 bases between the two ends. There are 15 residues in the CDR3. The germline V gene has CDR1 MDHEN and CDR2 SYDVKM. CDR3 sequence reads: CATNRPGAQNEKLFF. CDR3 in DNA: TGTGCCACCAACAGACCTGGTGCCCAAAATGAAAAACTGTTTTTT.

This clone was counted ten times or more. The CDR3, as DNA: TGTGCCAGTAGTTTAGGGACTTCTCCAGAGACCCAGTACTTC. This gives the protein CASSLGTSPETQYF. The rearrangement uses TRBV19 and TRBJ2-5, with D tentatively TRBD2 (6 bases). The CDR3 is made up of 14 amino acids. Looked up from germline, CDR1 is LNHDA and CDR2 is SQIVND (reference sequence). Trimming left V 5 bases short and J 4 bases short, with 14 bases between.

The gene calls are TRBV2 and TRBJ1-4; 10 bases agree with TRBD1. Germline values: CDR1 SNHLY, CDR2 FYNNEI. Germline trimming cut 4 bases from V and 6 bases from J; bases unmatched to any gene: 5. This CDR3 spans 15 amino acids. In DNA, the CDR3 is TGTGCCAGCAGTGTACTGGGACAGGGGTATGAAAAACTGTTTTTT. This sequence encodes CASSVLGQGYEKLFF.